This entry lists 28 T cell receptor beta chains sequenced from one sample in a study of shared clonotypes between healthy human individuals. Profiling relied on immunoSEQ multiplex PCR, and the TCRdb table lists in-frame clones only, not all of them. The sample lists roughly 2,500,000 clones, 93% occurring once. Sequenced material: naive CD4+ T cells from PBMCs. The sample's subset: CD45RA+ positively selected. The receptors come from a man younger than 35 in good health. Some clones in this sample may be carry-over from other donors' samples.

This chain joins TRBV6-6 and TRBJ2-1; D uncertain. The ends were cut back, 2 bases at V and 7 bases at J, with 18 bases in the middle. The germline V gene encodes CDR1 MNHNY and CDR2 SVGAGI (reference sequence). The CDR3 spans 16 residues. CDR3 region: CASSYDDSGARNEQFF. The DNA of the CDR3 is TGTGCCAGCAGTTACGACGACTCAGGAGCCAGAAATGAGCAGTTCTTC.

The genes are TRBV7-8 and TRBJ2-3, with TRBD1 identical over 7 bases. The germline V gene has CDR1 SGHVS and CDR2 FQNEAQ. V dropped 5 bases and J dropped 3; count of bases not matched to a gene: 11. The CDR3 length is 16 residues. The DNA for the CDR3 is TGTGCCAGCAGCCCTAGATGGGACAGCCTTACAGATACGCAGTATTTT. It is translated as CASSPRWDSLTDTQYF.

CDR3 amino acids: CASSSGLAGVEQFF. CDR3 sequence (DNA): TGTGCCAGCAGTTCGGGACTAGCGGGAGTGGAGCAGTTCTTC. The chain is built from TRBV6-5 and TRBJ2-1, with TRBD2 matching over 14 bases. Germline CDR1 is MNHEY and CDR2 is SVGAGI. V shed 4 bases, J shed 10 bases, and the junction held 3 bases outside the gene matches. The CDR3 spans 14 residues.

The chain links TRBV25-1 to TRBJ2-1, with D tentatively TRBD2 (5 bases). Trimming shortened V by 5 bases and J by 0 bases, and 14 bases separated the two germline ends. This CDR3 has 16 amino acids. Germline V lookup: CDR1 MGHDK, CDR2 SYGVNS. As DNA, the CDR3 is TGTGCCAGCAGTACCCTTATTGGGAGCTCCTACAATGAGCAGTTCTTC. Amino acid sequence: CASSTLIGSSYNEQFF.

This clone was picked up one time. The CDR3 region is CASSERTGDEAFF. CDR3 in DNA: TGTGCCAGCAGCGAGAGGACAGGGGATGAAGCTTTCTTT. The chain employs TRBV7-9 and TRBJ1-1, with 9 bases identical to TRBD1. The trim removed 5 bases at V and 7 bases at J, leaving 5 bases unmatched. Germline assignment: CDR1 SEHNR and CDR2 FQNEAQ (reference sequence). This CDR3 spans 13 amino acids.

The V gene is TRBV5-6, the J gene TRBJ1-3, with no clear D. V lost 5 bases and J lost 5, with 11 bases in between. Per the germline V gene, CDR1 is SGHDT and CDR2 is YYEEEE. The CDR3 loop spans 13 amino acids. In DNA, the CDR3 is TGTGCCAGCAGTCCAGTGGGGAGAAACACCATATATTTT. This gives the protein CASSPVGRNTIYF.

This sequence joins TRBV11-1 and TRBJ2-3; D is undetermined. The CDR3 has 15 residues. V lost 3 bases to trimming and J lost 1 base, with 11 bases between them. Germline V CDR1 and CDR2: SGHAT, FQDESV (reference sequence). CDR3 nucleotides: TGTGCCAGCAGCTTGGCTGGAGTGGGCACAGATACGCAGTATTTT. It specifies CASSLAGVGTDTQYF.

This rearrangement joins TRBV2 to TRBJ2-5; 14 bases fit TRBD2. The length of the CDR3 is 19 residues. The V gene's germline CDR1 is SNHLY and CDR2 FYNNEI. Trimming cost V 7 bases and J 6 bases; bases outside gene matches: 19. CDR3 in DNA: TGTGCCAGCACCGGAGGCTTGGGACTAGCGGGAGAGGGTCTCAAGACCCAGTACTTC. Translation: CASTGGLGLAGEGLKTQYF.

Comment on this clone: The same CDR3 can be traced to other DNA sequences in this sample. This rearrangement joins TRBV6-5 to TRBJ2-7; 8 nucleotides line up with TRBD1. The CDR3 loop spans 14 amino acids. V was clipped by 2 bases and J by 7 bases; unmatched bases: 7. Germline V gene data show CDR1 as MNHEY and CDR2 as SVGAGI. The CDR3 nucleotides are TGTGCCAGCAGTTACCGGGACAGGTTTTATGAGCAGTACTTC. As protein: CASSYRDRFYEQYF.

This chain connects TRBV5-4 to TRBJ2-5, with 7 bases lining up with TRBD2. CDR1 SGHNT and CDR2 YYREEE come from the germline V gene (reference sequence). The junction had 8 bases not matched to a gene; V was cut back by 7 bases and J by 2 bases. The CDR3 totals 14 residues. The CDR3 nucleotides read TGTGCCAGCCGACTTTGGCGGGGGCAAGAGACCCAGTACTTC. Encoded protein: CASRLWRGQETQYF.

The genes are TRBV7-8 and TRBJ2-3; D remains unclear. CDR1 and CDR2 (germline): SGHVS, FQNEAQ. Trimming left V 4 bases short and J 6 bases short, with 14 bases between. This CDR3 has 14 amino acids. This chain's CDR3 is CASSSPHLGDTQYF. CDR3 DNA sequence: TGTGCCAGCAGCTCCCCGCACCTTGGGGATACGCAGTATTTT.

The chain combines TRBV5-1 with TRBJ2-1; 9 positions agree with TRBD2. The V and J ends lost 3 bases and 9 bases, in that order; junction bases with no gene match: 7. The CDR3 contains 14 residues. Germline CDR1 and CDR2: SGHRS and YFSETQ. The chain's CDR3 is CASSSVVAGAEQFF. The CDR3, as DNA: TGCGCCAGCAGCTCTGTGGTAGCGGGAGCTGAGCAGTTCTTC. Based on the CDR3 plus reference TRBV5-1 and TRBJ2-1, the full variable domain is KAGVTQTPRYLIKTRGQQVTLSCSPISGHRSVSWYQQTPGQGLQFLFEYFSETQRNKGNFPGRFSGRQFSNSRSEMNVSTLELGDSALYLCASSSVVAGAEQFFGPGTRLTVL.

The chain combines TRBV4-2 with TRBJ2-1; 12 nucleotides match TRBD2. V gave up 1 base and J gave up 7 bases; unmatched junction bases: 5. The CDR3 length is 16 residues. CDR1 is LGHNA, CDR2 YNFKEQ, per germline. CDR3 amino acids: CASSQGLAGGPNEQFF. The CDR3 DNA reads TGTGCCAGCAGCCAAGGTCTAGCGGGAGGGCCAAATGAGCAGTTCTTC.

This clone was seen only once. The CDR3 protein is CASSRTSGRAEQYF. As DNA, the CDR3 is TGTGCCAGCAGCCGGACTAGCGGGAGGGCTGAGCAGTACTTC. V gene TRBV5-8 combines with J gene TRBJ2-7, with 15 bases lining up with TRBD2. CDR3 length: 14 residues. From germline, CDR1 is SGHTS and CDR2 YDEGEE. With 4 bases clipped from V and 7 bases from J, the junction kept 3 bases outside the gene matches. Full variable domain (missing parts from reference TRBV5-8 and TRBJ2-7): EAGVTQSPTHLIKTRGQQATLRCSPISGHTSVYWYQQALGLGLQFLLWYDEGEERNRGNFPPRFSGRQFPNYSSELNVNALELEDSALYLCASSRTSGRAEQYFGPGTRLTVT.

The rearrangement uses TRBV11-2 and TRBJ2-7; D is possibly TRBD1 (5 bases). This CDR3 has 12 amino acids. Germline V gene data show CDR1 as SGHAT and CDR2 as FQNNGV. The ends were cut back, 6 bases at V and 6 bases at J, with 12 bases in the middle. In DNA, the CDR3 is TGTGCCAGCAGATCTAGGGGCCGCGAGCAGTACTTC. This sequence encodes CASRSRGREQYF. Together with reference TRBV11-2 and TRBJ2-7, the CDR3 gives the full variable domain: EAGVAQSPRYKIIEKRQSVAFWCNPISGHATLYWYQQILGQGPKLLIQFQNNGVVDDSQLPKDRFSAERLKGVDSTLKIQPAKLEDSAVYLCASRSRGREQYFGPGTRLTVT.

The V gene is TRBV28, the J gene TRBJ1-1; the D gene is possibly TRBD1 (5 bases). This CDR3 is 15 amino acids long. The germline CDR1 and CDR2 sequences are MDHEN and SYDVKM. The CDR3, as DNA: TGTGCTGCAGGGCCGGTTCCGCGAGGGAACACTGAAGCTTTCTTT. This codes for CAAGPVPRGNTEAFF. Complete variable domain (other parts from reference TRBV28 and TRBJ1-1): DVKVTQSSRYLVKRTGEKVFLECVQDMDHENMFWYRQDPGLGLRLIYFSYDVKMKEKGDIPEGYSVSREKKERFSLILESASTNQTSMYLCAAGPVPRGNTEAFFGQGTRLTVV.

In the case of this clone: Other DNA sequences of this sample code for an identical CDR3. The chain is built from TRBV18 and TRBJ2-5, with D unclear. The germline V gene encodes CDR1 KGHSH and CDR2 LQKENI. V was trimmed by 0 bases and J by 5 bases, leaving 4 bases between them. This CDR3 comprises 12 residues. This CDR3 is CASSPPLETQYF. The CDR3 nucleotides read TGTGCCAGCTCACCACCTTTGGAGACCCAGTACTTC.

The chain recombines TRBV29-1 with TRBJ1-1; D possibly corresponds to TRBD1 (6 bases). The V gene lost 1 base and the J gene lost 6 bases, with 12 bases spanning the gap. CDR1 and CDR2 from the germline V gene are SQVTM and ANQGSEA. The length of the CDR3 is 13 residues. The CDR3 is CSVEVVGASEAFF. CDR3 nucleotides: TGCAGCGTTGAAGTGGTGGGGGCGTCTGAAGCTTTCTTT.

The V call is TRBV27, the J call TRBJ2-6, with 7 bases lining up with TRBD1. Germline CDR1 is MNHEY and CDR2 is SMNVEV (reference sequence). This CDR3 is 14 amino acids long. V was clipped by 5 bases and J by 5 bases; unmatched bases: 3. CDR3 sequence (DNA): TGTGCCAGCAGTACGACAGGGAGGGCCAACGTCCTGACTTTC. The encoded protein is CASSTTGRANVLTF.

This chain connects TRBV7-9 to TRBJ2-7; 8 nucleotides align to TRBD1. Germline assignment: CDR1 SEHNR and CDR2 FQNEAQ (reference sequence). The length of the CDR3 is 16 residues. V lost 5 bases, J lost 1 base, and 10 bases stayed unmatched. CDR3 bases: TGTGCCAGCAGCCCCCTGTGGCAGGGGGCTTCCTACGAGCAGTACTTC. Amino acid sequence: CASSPLWQGASYEQYF. The whole variable domain, filled in from reference TRBV7-9 and TRBJ2-7, reads DTGVSQNPRHKITKRGQNVTFRCDPISEHNRLYWYRQTLGQGPEFLTYFQNEAQLEKSRLLSDRFSAERPKGSFSTLEIQRTEQGDSAMYLCASSPLWQGASYEQYFGPGTRLTVT.

In nucleotides, the CDR3 is TGTGCCAGCAGCGTAGGGAAGGGGTCCTCTAGCACAGATACGCAGTATTTT. Encoded protein: CASSVGKGSSSTDTQYF. V gene TRBV9 combines with J gene TRBJ2-3, with a tentative D call TRBD1 (5 bases). Germline values: CDR1 SGDLS, CDR2 YYNGEE. This CDR3 has 17 residues. V gave up 0 bases and J gave up 0 bases, with 14 bases separating them.

This chain uses TRBV5-1 with TRBJ1-2; no clear D gene. V was trimmed by 0 bases and J by 0 bases, leaving 9 bases between them. CDR3 length equals 15 residues. Per the germline V gene, CDR1 is SGHRS and CDR2 is YFSETQ. This CDR3 reads CASSLEPDSNYGYTF. CDR3 nucleotide sequence: TGCGCCAGCAGCTTGGAGCCAGATTCTAACTATGGCTACACCTTC.

V is TRBV9 and J is TRBJ2-5; 8 bases fit TRBD2. Losses at the gene ends were 6 bases for V and 1 base for J; bases not matched to a gene: 11. Germline-derived CDR1 and CDR2 are SGDLS and YYNGEE. This CDR3 region has 16 residues. CDR3 in amino acids: CASNPYGRAPQETQYF. The CDR3, as DNA: TGTGCCAGCAACCCCTACGGGAGGGCCCCCCAAGAGACCCAGTACTTC. Supplemented by reference TRBV9 and TRBJ2-5, the full variable domain reads DSGVTQTPKHLITATGQRVTLRCSPRSGDLSVYWYQQSLDQGLQFLIQYYNGEERAKGNILERFSAQQFPDLHSELNLSSLELGDSALYFCASNPYGRAPQETQYFGPGTRLLVL.

V and J are TRBV7-9 and TRBJ2-7, with 7 positions matching TRBD1. Trimming removed 5 bases from V and 2 bases from J; junction bases left unmatched: 6. The CDR3 has 14 residues. Looked up from germline, CDR1 is SEHNR and CDR2 is FQNEAQ (reference sequence). CDR3 amino acids: CASSQKGQTYEQYF. CDR3 nucleotides: TGTGCCAGCAGCCAAAAGGGACAGACCTACGAGCAGTACTTC.

The rearrangement uses TRBV9 and TRBJ1-2; 7 bases are a match to TRBD1. This CDR3 has 13 residues. The V gene end was trimmed by 4 bases and the J gene end by 5 bases; junction bases not matched to a gene: 5. Germline-derived CDR1 and CDR2 are SGDLS and YYNGEE. The CDR3 DNA is TGTGCCAGCAGCTCCACAGGGGTATATGGCTACACCTTC. It codes for CASSSTGVYGYTF.

The CDR3 DNA reads TGCGCCAGCAGCCCCGAGACCTACGAGCAGTACTTC. Translation: CASSPETYEQYF. The chain combines TRBV5-1 with TRBJ2-7; D remains ambiguous. The germline gives CDR1 SGHRS, CDR2 YFSETQ. V was shortened by 4 bases and J by 2 bases, with 7 bases between the two germline ends. The CDR3 contains 12 residues. Combining the CDR3 with reference TRBV5-1 and TRBJ2-7 gives the whole variable domain KAGVTQTPRYLIKTRGQQVTLSCSPISGHRSVSWYQQTPGQGLQFLFEYFSETQRNKGNFPGRFSGRQFSNSRSEMNVSTLELGDSALYLCASSPETYEQYFGPGTRLTVT.

About this clone itself: Other DNA sequences within the sample encode an identical CDR3. The chain employs TRBV5-1 and TRBJ2-2, with TRBD2 identical over 11 bases. V lost 0 bases, J lost 8 bases, and 3 bases stayed unmatched. Germline V CDR1 and CDR2: SGHRS, YFSETQ. The CDR3 is 15 amino acids. CDR3 nucleotide sequence: TGCGCCAGCAGCTTGGTAGCGGGAGGGCCGGGGGAGCTGTTTTTT. Translating gives CASSLVAGGPGELFF. Together with reference TRBV5-1 and TRBJ2-2, the CDR3 gives the full variable domain: KAGVTQTPRYLIKTRGQQVTLSCSPISGHRSVSWYQQTPGQGLQFLFEYFSETQRNKGNFPGRFSGRQFSNSRSEMNVSTLELGDSALYLCASSLVAGGPGELFFGEGSRLTVL.

Comments on this clone: Distinct nucleotide sequences in the sample also encode this CDR3. This chain links TRBV30 with TRBJ1-5; a possible D gene is TRBD1 (5 bases). The CDR3 loop spans 11 amino acids. CDR1 is GTSNPN and CDR2 is SVGIG in the germline V gene (reference sequence). The germline V and J ends were trimmed by 5 bases and 5 bases, with 7 bases remaining between them. In DNA form, the CDR3 reads TGTGCCTGGGGGGGGGATCAGCCCCAGCATTTT. It codes for CAWGGDQPQHF.